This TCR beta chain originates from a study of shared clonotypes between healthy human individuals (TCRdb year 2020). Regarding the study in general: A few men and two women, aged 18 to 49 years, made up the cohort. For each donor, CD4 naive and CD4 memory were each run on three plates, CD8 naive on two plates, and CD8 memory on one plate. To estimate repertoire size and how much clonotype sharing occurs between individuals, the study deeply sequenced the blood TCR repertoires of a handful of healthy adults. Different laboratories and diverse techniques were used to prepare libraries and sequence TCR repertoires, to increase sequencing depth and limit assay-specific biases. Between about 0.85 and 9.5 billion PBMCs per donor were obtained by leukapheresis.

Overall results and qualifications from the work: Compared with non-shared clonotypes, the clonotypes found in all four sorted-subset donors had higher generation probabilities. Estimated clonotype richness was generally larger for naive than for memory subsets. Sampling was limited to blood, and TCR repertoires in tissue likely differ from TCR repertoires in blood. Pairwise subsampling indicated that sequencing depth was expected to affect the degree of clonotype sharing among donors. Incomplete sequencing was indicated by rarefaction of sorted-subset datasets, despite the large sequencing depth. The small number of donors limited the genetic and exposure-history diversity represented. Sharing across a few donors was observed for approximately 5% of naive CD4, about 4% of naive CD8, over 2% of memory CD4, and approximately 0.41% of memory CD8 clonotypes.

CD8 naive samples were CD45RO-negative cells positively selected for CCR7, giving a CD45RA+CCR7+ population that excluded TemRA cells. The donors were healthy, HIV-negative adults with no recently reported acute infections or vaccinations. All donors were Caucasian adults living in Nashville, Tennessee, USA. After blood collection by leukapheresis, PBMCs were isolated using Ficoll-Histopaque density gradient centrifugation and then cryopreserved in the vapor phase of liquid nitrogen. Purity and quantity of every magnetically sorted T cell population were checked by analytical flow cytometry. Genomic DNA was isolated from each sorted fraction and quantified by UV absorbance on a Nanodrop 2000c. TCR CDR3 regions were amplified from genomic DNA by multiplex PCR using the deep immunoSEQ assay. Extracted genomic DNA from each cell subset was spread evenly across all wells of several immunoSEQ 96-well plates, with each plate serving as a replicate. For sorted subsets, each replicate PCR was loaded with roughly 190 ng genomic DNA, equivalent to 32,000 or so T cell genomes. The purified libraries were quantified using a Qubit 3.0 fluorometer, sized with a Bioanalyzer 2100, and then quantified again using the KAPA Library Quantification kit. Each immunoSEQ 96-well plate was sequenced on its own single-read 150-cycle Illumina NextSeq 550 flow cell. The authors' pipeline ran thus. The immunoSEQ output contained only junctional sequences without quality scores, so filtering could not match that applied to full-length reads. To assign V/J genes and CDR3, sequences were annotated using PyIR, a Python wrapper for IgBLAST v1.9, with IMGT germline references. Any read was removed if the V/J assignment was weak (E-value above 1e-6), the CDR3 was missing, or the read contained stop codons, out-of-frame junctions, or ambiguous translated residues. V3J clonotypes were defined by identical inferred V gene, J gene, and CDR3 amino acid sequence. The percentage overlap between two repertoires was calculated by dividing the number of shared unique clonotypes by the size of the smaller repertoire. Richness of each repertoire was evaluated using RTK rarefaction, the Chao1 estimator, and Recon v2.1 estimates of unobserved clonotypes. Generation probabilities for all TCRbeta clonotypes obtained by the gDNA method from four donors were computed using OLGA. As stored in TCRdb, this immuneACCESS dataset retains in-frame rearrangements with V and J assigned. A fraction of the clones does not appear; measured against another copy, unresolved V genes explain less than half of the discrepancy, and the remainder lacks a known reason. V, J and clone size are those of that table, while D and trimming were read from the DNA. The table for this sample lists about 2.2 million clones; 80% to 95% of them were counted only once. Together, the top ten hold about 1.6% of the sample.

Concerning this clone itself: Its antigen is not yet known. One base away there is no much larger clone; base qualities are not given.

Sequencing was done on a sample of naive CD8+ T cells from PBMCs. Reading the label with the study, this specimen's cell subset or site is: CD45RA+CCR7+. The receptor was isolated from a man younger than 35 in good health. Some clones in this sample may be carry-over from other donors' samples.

The CDR3 in this case is CASGPAGGGYEQYF. The DNA sequence reads TGTGCCAGCGGCCCCGCGGGGGGGGGCTACGAGCAGTACTTC. The chain is assembled from TRBV27 and TRBJ2-7; TRBD2 lines up with 9 middle nucleotides. Including the terminal cysteine and phenylalanine, the CDR3 comprises 14 residues. CDR3 DNA only is kept here, 42 bases in frame from base 1. As encoded in the germline V gene (reference sequence), CDR1 is MNHEY while CDR2 is SMNVEV. V loses 8 bases at its end and J loses 3 bases; junction bases beyond the gene matches: 8.